These 13 T cell receptor beta chains were sequenced from one sample in a study of blood T cell repertoires in COVID-19. TCRdb's table, derived via immunoSEQ multiplex PCR, lists solely in-frame clones and lacks some. The sample has under 55,000 clones, roughly 88% seen once. Sequencing was done on a sample of peripheral blood. The receptors stem from a human donor in a cohort sampled during active COVID-19.

The chain joins TRBV21-1 to TRBJ1-5; the DNA was not compared with TRBD1, the D call given in the table. TRBV21-1 is a pseudogene segment. The CDR3 runs to 18 residues. CDR3: CASSRYRGGEESNQPQHF. The CDR3 DNA follows: TGTGCCAGCAGCCGATACAGGGGTGGGGAGGAAAGCAATCAGCCCCAGCATTTT.

J is TRBJ2-7 and V is TRBV13; 8 positions agree with TRBD1. The V and J ends lost 6 bases and 7 bases, in that order; junction bases with no gene match: 8. The CDR3 runs 13 residues. Germline V gives CDR1 PRHDT, CDR2 FYEKMQ (reference sequence). This CDR3 reads CASRDRVRGEQYF. The CDR3 nucleotides read TGTGCCAGCAGGGACAGGGTCCGGGGGGAGCAGTACTTC.

This clone was observed a few times. V gene TRBV5-1 combines with J gene TRBJ2-1; TRBD2 matches 10 bases. The ends lost 3 bases at V and 4 bases at J; junction bases unmatched: 7. CDR1 and CDR2 from the germline V gene are SGHRS and YFSETQ. The CDR3 consists of 16 residues. CDR3 nucleotide sequence: TGCGCCAGCAGCTGGAGCGGGGGGGCAGGGTACAATGAGCAGTTCTTC. Translated: CASSWSGGAGYNEQFF.

This chain links TRBV6-2 or TRBV6-3 with TRBJ1-4, with 7 nucleotides matching TRBD1. Germline CDR1 MNHEY, CDR2 SVGEGT. There are 14 residues in the CDR3. Trimming took 5 bases from V and 8 from J; bases not matched to a gene: 8. The CDR3 region has the DNA TGTGCCAGCAGTCCGGGACAGTCACGGGAAAAACTGTTTTTT. Its translation is CASSPGQSREKLFF.

The chain is built from TRBV18 and TRBJ1-1, with D possibly being TRBD1 (6 bases). Germline CDR1 and CDR2: KGHSH and LQKENI. The CDR3 is 14 residues long. With 4 bases removed from V and 0 bases from J, the gap between germline ends came to 9 bases. In nucleotides, the CDR3 is TGTGCCAGCTCACTCGGACAGATGAACACTGAAGCTTTCTTT. Translated: CASSLGQMNTEAFF.

V gene TRBV11-2 combines with J gene TRBJ2-1; no clear D. V shed 2 bases and J shed 0 bases, with 5 bases lying between them. Germline CDR1 SGHAT, CDR2 FQNNGV. CDR3 length: 14 residues. The CDR3 loop reads CASSLYGSYNEQFF. CDR3 nucleotides: TGTGCCAGCAGCTTATACGGCTCCTACAATGAGCAGTTCTTC.

The V and J genes are TRBV4-3 and TRBJ2-2, with D uncertain. V was shortened by 0 bases and J by 0 bases, with 11 bases between the two germline ends. The germline gives CDR1 LGHNA, CDR2 YSLEER. The CDR3 has 17 residues. The CDR3 loop is CASSQDLNGANTGELFF. The DNA of the CDR3 is TGCGCCAGCAGCCAAGATCTTAACGGAGCGAACACCGGGGAGCTGTTTTTT.

J is TRBJ1-2 and V is TRBV6-5, with TRBD1 matching 9 bases. J gave up 6 bases and V 7 bases, and 9 bases lay outside the gene matches. CDR1 is MNHEY and CDR2 is SVGAGI in the germline V gene. The CDR3 is 14 amino acids. The CDR3 reads CASNTQGARDGYTF. CDR3 coding DNA: TGTGCCAGCAACACACAGGGGGCGCGTGATGGCTACACCTTC.

The chain employs TRBV11-2 and TRBJ2-7, with 10 bases aligning to TRBD1. CDR3 length equals 16 residues. CDR1 and CDR2 from the germline V gene are SGHAT and FQNNGV. The V segment lost 5 bases and the J segment 3 bases; nucleotides outside the gene matches: 10. The CDR3 reads CASSPLTGGKFYEQYF. The CDR3 nucleotides are TGTGCCAGCAGCCCGTTGACAGGGGGCAAGTTCTACGAGCAGTACTTC.

This clone was seen only once. The rearrangement links TRBV9 to TRBJ2-1; D is undetermined. CDR1 SGDLS and CDR2 YYNGEE come from the germline V gene. This CDR3 has 12 residues. Deletions cut 0 bases from V and 8 bases from J, with 6 bases between. The CDR3 region is CASSVGGYEQFF. DNA for the CDR3: TGTGCCAGCAGCGTAGGAGGCTATGAGCAGTTCTTC.

DNA of the CDR3: TGTGCCAGTAGCCCCACTAGCGGGAACGACAATGAGCAGTTCTTC. Protein sequence: CASSPTSGNDNEQFF. V is TRBV19 and J is TRBJ2-1; 10 nucleotides align to TRBD2. This CDR3 spans 15 amino acids. Germline-derived CDR1 and CDR2 are LNHDA and SQIVND (reference sequence). Germline trimming cut 6 bases from V and 5 bases from J; bases unmatched to any gene: 7.

As for this clone: One end of the junction varies from germline; a read error may be responsible. The chain has TRBV5-1 and TRBJ2-7, with 8 positions matching TRBD1. CDR3 length: 14 residues. Germline-derived CDR1 and CDR2 are SGHRS and YFSETQ. In DNA, the CDR3 is TGCGCCAGCAGCTTTGCAGGGGGCTCCCACGAGCAGTACTTC. Its translation: CASSFAGGSHEQYF.

The chain uses TRBV2 and TRBJ1-2; 7 nucleotides match TRBD1. The CDR3 is made up of 13 amino acids. In germline, CDR1 is SNHLY, CDR2 FYNNEI. V lost 3 bases, J lost 8 bases, and 6 bases stayed unmatched. The CDR3 region has the DNA TGTGCCAGCAGTGACAGGGGGTCGGACGGCTACACCTTC. The encoded protein is CASSDRGSDGYTF.